Below, 28 T cell receptor beta chains from the same sample are listed, as sequenced in a study of blood T cell repertoires in COVID-19. The protocol was immunoSEQ multiplex PCR, while the TCRdb copy is restricted to in-frame clones and leaves out a portion. This sample has more than 95,000 clones, with around 84% found just once. Sequences were obtained from peripheral blood. These receptors came from a woman aged 80 or over with acute or convalescent COVID-19.

The J gene is TRBJ1-2, the V gene TRBV11-2, with TRBD1 matching 9 bases. Unmatched junction bases numbered 6, after V lost 5 bases and J lost 2 bases. The CDR3 is 15 amino acids. From germline, CDR1 is SGHAT and CDR2 FQNNGV. In DNA, the CDR3 is TGTGCCAGCAGCCTAAGGGACAGGGACAACTATGGCTACACCTTC. This translates into CASSLRDRDNYGYTF.

Written as DNA, the CDR3 is TGTGCCAGCAGCTTGGTGGACAGGGATAATGGCTACACCTTC. Protein: CASSLVDRDNGYTF. The chain combines TRBV5-4 with TRBJ1-2, with 8 bases matching TRBD1. CDR1 and CDR2 (germline): SGHNT, YYREEE (reference sequence). Losses at the gene ends were 0 bases for V and 6 bases for J; bases not matched to a gene: 4. CDR3 length: 14 amino acids. The variable domain in full, with the rest retrieved from reference TRBV5-4 and TRBJ1-2, is ETGVTQSPTHLIKTRGQQVTLRCSSQSGHNTVSWYQQALGQGPQFIFQYYREEENGRGNFPPRFSGLQFPNYSSELNVNALELDDSALYLCASSLVDRDNGYTFGSGTRLTVV.

The chain links TRBV12-5 to TRBJ1-6, with 8 positions matching TRBD1. This CDR3 region has 14 residues. After removal of 9 bases from V and 5 bases from J, the junction contained 6 bases not matched to a gene. Germline V gives CDR1 LGHNT, CDR2 FRNRAP. CDR3 in amino acids: CASGRTGNNSPLHF. DNA for the CDR3: TGTGCTAGCGGGAGGACAGGGAATAATTCACCCCTCCACTTT. Filled out from reference TRBV12-5 and TRBJ1-6, the complete variable domain reads DARVTQTPRHKVTEMGQEVTMRCQPILGHNTVFWYRQTMMQGLELLAYFRNRAPLDDSGMPKDRFSAEMPDATLATLKIQPSEPRDSAVYFCASGRTGNNSPLHFGNGTRLTVT.

The chain employs TRBV10-3 and TRBJ2-6; D unclear. Looked up from germline, CDR1 is ENHRY and CDR2 is SYGVKD. The CDR3 has 15 residues. V dropped 3 bases and J dropped 1 base, with 7 bases sitting between them. The CDR3 region is CAISDPVSGANVLTF. The DNA for the CDR3 is TGTGCCATCAGTGACCCTGTATCTGGGGCCAACGTCCTGACTTTC.

V usage is TRBV5-5 and J usage is TRBJ1-3; no clear D gene. V was pared by 2 bases and J by 0 bases, with 12 bases between. Germline CDR1 is SGHKS and CDR2 is YYEKEE (reference sequence). The CDR3 has 16 amino acids. The CDR3 DNA reads TGTGCCAGCAGCTTTACTTGGCAGGCCTCTGGAAACACCATATATTTT. Amino acids: CASSFTWQASGNTIYF.

The chain is built from TRBV7-9 and TRBJ2-5; the match to TRBD1 covers 8 bases. Germline CDR1 reads SEHNR; CDR2 reads FQNEAQ (reference sequence). The CDR3 covers 14 residues. J gave up 4 bases and V 5 bases, and 6 bases lay outside the gene matches. CDR3: CASSPGTGVETQYF. The CDR3 DNA sequence: TGTGCCAGCAGCCCAGGGACAGGAGTAGAGACCCAGTACTTC. Variable domain in full (rest from reference TRBV7-9 and TRBJ2-5): DTGVSQNPRHKITKRGQNVTFRCDPISEHNRLYWYRQTLGQGPEFLTYFQNEAQLEKSRLLSDRFSAERPKGSFSTLEIQRTEQGDSAMYLCASSPGTGVETQYFGPGTRLLVL.

This chain connects TRBV24-1 to TRBJ2-5, with 7 bases fitting TRBD2. J gave up 3 bases and V 4 bases, and 10 bases lay outside the gene matches. The CDR3 is 16 amino acids. Germline values: CDR1 KGHDR, CDR2 SFDVKD. The CDR3 DNA reads TGTGCCACCAGTGACCCGACTAGGGGAGGGGAAGAGACCCAGTACTTC. This encodes CATSDPTRGGEETQYF.

This clone came up a few times. CDR3 amino acids: CASSLRGSGYTQYF. The CDR3 DNA follows: TGTGCCAGCAGCTTGAGGGGGTCCGGGTATACGCAGTATTTT. The V and J genes are TRBV5-8 and TRBJ2-3; possible D gene TRBD1, 6 bases. Germline-derived CDR1 and CDR2 are SGHTS and YDEGEE. The V and J ends lost 1 base and 7 bases respectively, with 13 bases between them. The CDR3 covers 14 residues.

The gene calls are TRBV5-5 and TRBJ1-4, with D uncertain. Between the trimmed V and J ends, which lost 1 base and 10 bases, there was a span of 17 bases. The CDR3 is made up of 15 amino acids. Germline V gene lookup returns CDR1 SGHKS and CDR2 YYEKEE (reference sequence). CDR3 DNA sequence: TGTGCCAGCAGCTTGAGGGTGGGAGATGCGGGAAAACTGTTTTTT. Amino acids: CASSLRVGDAGKLFF.

The V and J genes are TRBV5-1 and TRBJ2-5; D uncertain. The CDR3 is made up of 13 amino acids. Germline-derived CDR1 and CDR2 are SGHRS and YFSETQ. V was shortened by 0 bases and J by 1 base, with 4 bases between the two germline ends. CDR3 sequence reads: CASSLVLQETQYF. The DNA of the CDR3 is TGCGCCAGCAGCTTGGTCCTCCAAGAGACCCAGTACTTC.

This clone was observed once. This rearrangement joins TRBV30 to TRBJ1-3, with D unclear. This CDR3 is 12 amino acids long. Trimming left V 6 bases short and J 0 bases short, with 6 bases between. Germline loops: CDR1 GTSNPN, CDR2 SVGIG (reference sequence). The CDR3 bases are TGTGCCTGCGCGGACTCTGGAAACACCATATATTTT. This encodes CACADSGNTIYF.

V usage is TRBV6-5 and J usage is TRBJ2-3, with D unresolved. This CDR3 comprises 16 residues. The ends were cut back, 0 bases at V and 4 bases at J, with 14 bases in the middle. Germline CDR1 reads MNHEY; CDR2 reads SVGAGI. The DNA of the CDR3 is TGTGCCAGCAGTTACTCGAAGGTTAGCTCGGCAGATACGCAGTATTTT. Amino acid sequence: CASSYSKVSSADTQYF.

This clone was seen a handful of times. The chain links TRBV5-1 to TRBJ1-1, with D possibly being TRBD1 (6 bases). CDR3 length: 15 amino acids. Trimming took off 0 bases at V and 1 base at J, with 10 bases between the two ends. Germline lookup yields CDR1 SGHRS and CDR2 YFSETQ. The CDR3 region has the DNA TGCGCCAGCAGCTTGGGGACAGTGCAGAACACTGAAGCTTTCTTT. This translates into CASSLGTVQNTEAFF.

This clone is a singleton in its sample. This chain links TRBV7-2 with TRBJ2-7, with 9 bases lining up with TRBD2. The CDR3 contains 15 residues. V lost 2 bases, J lost 3 bases, and 5 bases stayed unmatched. The germline V gene has CDR1 SGHTA and CDR2 FQGNSA. The CDR3, as DNA: TGTGCCAGCAGCTTACGAGCTAGCGGGGTCTACGAGCAGTACGTC. This sequence encodes CASSLRASGVYEQYV.

This clone showed up just a few times. The V and J genes are TRBV28 and TRBJ1-5; 9 bases map to TRBD1. Looked up from germline, CDR1 is MDHEN and CDR2 is SYDVKM. J was trimmed by 5 bases and V by 10 bases; bases with no gene match: 3. This CDR3 region has 12 residues. The CDR3 DNA sequence: TGTGCCACCTGGACAGGGGATCAGCCCCAGCATTTT. Encoded protein: CATWTGDQPQHF.

The chain combines TRBV5-4 with TRBJ1-2; D is perhaps TRBD1 (5 bases). Looked up from germline, CDR1 is SGHNT and CDR2 is YYREEE (reference sequence). Deletions cut 2 bases from V and 9 bases from J, with 14 bases between. This CDR3 has 13 amino acids. CDR3 nucleotide sequence: TGTGCCAGCAGCTTAAGACAGACCCATAGCTACACCTTC. As protein: CASSLRQTHSYTF. The full variable domain, completed using reference TRBV5-4 and TRBJ1-2, is ETGVTQSPTHLIKTRGQQVTLRCSSQSGHNTVSWYQQALGQGPQFIFQYYREEENGRGNFPPRFSGLQFPNYSSELNVNALELDDSALYLCASSLRQTHSYTFGSGTRLTVV.

This clone was observed once. The genes are TRBV28 and TRBJ1-2; D is undetermined. Trimming took 6 bases from V and 3 from J, leaving 11 bases between them. The CDR3 covers 13 residues. Germline V gives CDR1 MDHEN, CDR2 SYDVKM. The CDR3 DNA reads as TGTGCCAGCAGCTCCAGGACTTACTATGGCTACACCTTC. Translating gives CASSSRTYYGYTF.

V and J are TRBV2 and TRBJ1-2; 7 bases map to TRBD1. Per the germline V gene, CDR1 is SNHLY and CDR2 is FYNNEI. This CDR3 is built from 16 residues. V shed 5 bases and J 4 bases; nucleotides not matched to a gene: 13. The CDR3 sequence: CASSLSTGDRAYGYTF. The CDR3 DNA sequence: TGTGCCAGCAGTTTGTCTACAGGGGATAGGGCCTATGGCTACACCTTC.

The CDR3 sequence is CASSSGQQETQYF. CDR3 sequence (DNA): TGTGCCAGCAGCTCAGGACAACAAGAGACCCAGTACTTC. The chain employs TRBV7-8 and TRBJ2-5; tentatively, D is TRBD1 (5 bases). The CDR3 is 13 amino acids. V was clipped by 4 bases and J by 2 bases, with 8 bases between them. Germline CDR1 and CDR2: SGHVS and FQNEAQ.

V is TRBV11-2 and J is TRBJ2-7; 8 bases match TRBD2. The CDR3 sequence is 15 residues long. Trimming removed 4 bases from V and 2 bases from J; junction bases left unmatched: 7. Germline V gene lookup returns CDR1 SGHAT and CDR2 FQNNGV. In DNA form, the CDR3 reads TGTGCCAGCAGCTCACCTCCGGGAGGGCCCTACGAGCAGTACTTC. It is translated as CASSSPPGGPYEQYF. The full variable domain, completed using reference TRBV11-2 and TRBJ2-7, is EAGVAQSPRYKIIEKRQSVAFWCNPISGHATLYWYQQILGQGPKLLIQFQNNGVVDDSQLPKDRFSAERLKGVDSTLKIQPAKLEDSAVYLCASSSPPGGPYEQYFGPGTRLTVT.

The chain is built from TRBV2 and TRBJ1-5; D gene unclear. The CDR3 extends over 16 amino acids. Per germline, CDR1 SNHLY and CDR2 FYNNEI. Deletions cut 2 bases from V and 1 base from J, with 12 bases between. The CDR3 here is CASSERRSISNQPQHF. The CDR3 DNA reads TGTGCCAGCAGTGAACGGAGGTCTATAAGCAATCAGCCCCAGCATTTT.

The rearrangement links TRBV6-5 to TRBJ2-5; the D is unclear. The CDR3 loop spans 14 amino acids. Germline-derived CDR1 and CDR2 are MNHEY and SVGAGI. Deletions cut 3 bases from V and 2 bases from J, with 10 bases between. CDR3 sequence: CASSYLSKQETQYF. DNA of the CDR3: TGTGCCAGCAGTTATTTGTCCAAACAAGAGACCCAGTACTTC.

This rearrangement joins TRBV29-1 to TRBJ2-7; D call uncertain. The CDR3 is made up of 13 amino acids. Trimming cost V 3 bases and J 1 base, with 10 bases left between them. Germline V lookup: CDR1 SQVTM, CDR2 ANQGSEA. CDR3 region: CSVEGSKSYEQYF. The CDR3 DNA sequence: TGCAGCGTTGAGGGCAGCAAATCCTACGAGCAGTACTTC.

This clone was picked up one time. The gene calls are TRBV6-5 and TRBJ1-1; D is unresolved. The CDR3 is made up of 15 amino acids. Deletions cut 0 bases from V and 0 bases from J, with 8 bases between. Looked up from germline, CDR1 is MNHEY and CDR2 is SVGAGI. The CDR3 loop reads CASSYSITVNTEAFF. In DNA, the CDR3 is TGTGCCAGCAGTTACTCGATCACGGTGAACACTGAAGCTTTCTTT.

The chain joins TRBV4-1 to TRBJ1-2; D call uncertain. Trimming took 0 bases from V and 2 from J, leaving 13 bases between them. CDR1 is MGHRA, CDR2 YSYEKL, per germline. The CDR3 is made up of 16 amino acids. The CDR3 protein is CASSQEVSLPNYGYTF. CDR3 bases: TGCGCCAGCAGCCAAGAAGTGTCGCTACCGAACTATGGCTACACCTTC.

The rearrangement uses TRBV9 and TRBJ1-5; D uncertain. This CDR3 comprises 17 residues. V lost 0 bases and J lost 4, with 17 bases in between. The germline V gene has CDR1 SGDLS and CDR2 YYNGEE. The CDR3 nucleotides are TGTGCCAGCAGCGTAGGGGGAGCCTACCTTCATAATCAGCCCCAGCATTTT. The encoded protein is CASSVGGAYLHNQPQHF.

This clone has just a few counts. The chain couples TRBV18 to TRBJ2-2, with 7 bases lining up with TRBD1. Germline V gives CDR1 KGHSH, CDR2 LQKENI. V was pared by 4 bases and J by 6 bases, with 5 bases of the junction left unmatched. CDR3 size: 14 residues. CDR3 nucleotides: TGTGCCAGCTCACTACAGGGGAATGCCGGGGAGCTGTTTTTT. This translates into CASSLQGNAGELFF. Filled out from reference TRBV18 and TRBJ2-2, the complete variable domain reads NAGVMQNPRHLVRRRGQEARLRCSPMKGHSHVYWYRQLPEEGLKFMVYLQKENIIDESGMPKERFSAEFPKEGPSILRIQQVVRGDSAAYFCASSLQGNAGELFFGEGSRLTVL.

CDR3 region: CASSYSPSRNEKLFF. The CDR3 nucleotides are TGTGCCAGCAGTTACTCCCCCTCGCGTAATGAAAAACTGTTTTTT. V gene TRBV6-5 combines with J gene TRBJ1-4; D uncertain. Germline V gene data show CDR1 as MNHEY and CDR2 as SVGAGI. CDR3 size: 15 residues. The ends were cut back, 0 bases at V and 4 bases at J, with 9 bases in the middle.